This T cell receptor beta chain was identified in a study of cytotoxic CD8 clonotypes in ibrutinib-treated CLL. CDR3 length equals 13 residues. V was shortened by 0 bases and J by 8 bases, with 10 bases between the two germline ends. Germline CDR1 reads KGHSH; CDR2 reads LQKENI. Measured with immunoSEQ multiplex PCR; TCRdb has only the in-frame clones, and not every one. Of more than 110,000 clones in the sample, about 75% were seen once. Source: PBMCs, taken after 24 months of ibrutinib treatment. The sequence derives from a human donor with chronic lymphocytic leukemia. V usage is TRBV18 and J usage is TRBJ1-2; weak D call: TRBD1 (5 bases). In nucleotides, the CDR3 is TGTGCCAGCTCACCACCGGACGGGACCGGCTACACCTTC. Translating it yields CASSPPDGTGYTF.